Presented here are 27 T cell receptor beta chains from one specimen sequenced in a study of control samples from healthy donors and cancer patients. Clones were sequenced by immunoSEQ multiplex PCR, and TCRdb holds only the in-frame ones, with some missing. This table holds tens of thousands of clones, 93% found once. Material for sequencing was PBMCs. The receptors derive from a woman aged 40 to 50 with lung cancer.

The V call is TRBV5-1, the J call TRBJ2-7; 8 nucleotides match TRBD2. CDR3 length: 17 residues. Per the germline V gene, CDR1 is SGHRS and CDR2 is YFSETQ. J gave up 7 bases and V 0 bases, and 15 bases lay outside the gene matches. CDR3 in amino acids: CASSLASRGGLVNEQYF. The CDR3 region has the DNA TGCGCCAGCAGCTTGGCTTCTCGGGGGGGCCTGGTAAATGAGCAGTACTTC.

The V call is TRBV12-5, the J call TRBJ2-7; no clear D. The CDR3 sequence is 15 residues long. Looked up from germline, CDR1 is LGHNT and CDR2 is FRNRAP. Trimming left V 2 bases short and J 8 bases short, with 19 bases between. The CDR3 DNA is TGTGCTAGTGGTTTGCACCCCCTAACGGACCCTCAGCAGTACTTC. It specifies CASGLHPLTDPQQYF.

The J gene is TRBJ2-1, the V gene TRBV10-3, with 9 bases aligning to TRBD2. Trimming removed 4 bases from V and 0 bases from J; junction bases left unmatched: 7. This CDR3 has 17 amino acids. CDR1 and CDR2 from the germline V gene are ENHRY and SYGVKD. Written as DNA, the CDR3 is TGTGCCATCAGTGGTCGTAGCGGGGGTTCCTCCTACAATGAGCAGTTCTTC. Translation gives CAISGRSGGSSYNEQFF.

V is TRBV29-1 and J is TRBJ1-1; D remains unclear. The germline V and J ends were trimmed by 6 bases and 0 bases, with 8 bases remaining between them. Germline V lookup: CDR1 SQVTM, CDR2 ANQGSEA. The CDR3 has 12 residues. The CDR3 region has the DNA TGCAGCGTCGTCGGGATGAACACTGAAGCTTTCTTT. This sequence encodes CSVVGMNTEAFF.

J is TRBJ2-3 and V is TRBV13; 14 nucleotides match TRBD2. This CDR3 contains 19 residues. Germline V lookup: CDR1 PRHDT, CDR2 FYEKMQ (reference sequence). The ends lost 8 bases at V and 0 bases at J; junction bases unmatched: 13. The CDR3 loop reads CASRQLGTSGGPSTDTQYF. The CDR3 region has the DNA TGTGCCAGCCGACAACTGGGGACTAGCGGGGGCCCCAGCACAGATACGCAGTATTTT.

The chain is built from TRBV3-1 (or the pseudogene TRBV3-2) and TRBJ1-2; D is possibly TRBD1 (5 bases). CDR3 length: 14 residues. The V end lost 0 bases, the J end lost 8 bases, and 13 bases lay between the germline ends. Germline lookup yields CDR1 LGHDT and CDR2 YNNKEL (reference sequence). The chain's CDR3 is CASSQDSSGLGYTF. In DNA form, the CDR3 reads TGTGCCAGCAGCCAAGATTCTTCAGGGTTGGGCTACACCTTC.

This rearrangement joins TRBV21-1 to TRBJ1-2. TRBV21-1 is recorded as a pseudogene. The CDR3 runs to 13 residues. The CDR3 loop is CASSRGTIYGYTF. In DNA, the CDR3 is TGTGCCAGCTCCCGGGGGACAATCTATGGCTACACCTTC.

The gene calls are TRBV27 and TRBJ1-6; maybe TRBD1 (5 bases). V was clipped by 3 bases and J by 4 bases, with 16 bases between them. This CDR3 has 17 residues. The V gene's germline CDR1 is MNHEY and CDR2 SMNVEV (reference sequence). The CDR3 region is CASSFAAMGRYNSPLHF. The CDR3 coding sequence is TGTGCCAGCAGTTTCGCTGCGATGGGGCGGTATAATTCACCCCTCCACTTT.

The chain recombines TRBV12-3 or TRBV12-4 with TRBJ1-1, with 7 bases lining up with TRBD1. This CDR3 comprises 12 residues. Losses at the gene ends were 6 bases for V and 6 bases for J; bases not matched to a gene: 4. The CDR3 DNA sequence: TGTGCCAGCAGCACGACAGGGTCTGAAGCTTTCTTT. Its protein product is CASSTTGSEAFF.

The chain recombines TRBV5-4 with TRBJ2-5; D is undetermined. The V gene lost 2 bases and the J gene lost 4 bases, with 6 bases spanning the gap. Germline CDR1 reads SGHNT; CDR2 reads YYREEE (reference sequence). The CDR3 covers 12 residues. Here the CDR3 DNA reads TGTGCCAGCAGCTTCTCGTTAGAGACCCAGTACTTC. This encodes CASSFSLETQYF.

This clone was found a few times. The chain has TRBV28 and TRBJ1-5; TRBD1 might be the D (6 bases). Germline CDR1 reads MDHEN; CDR2 reads SYDVKM. The V end lost 3 bases, the J end lost 12 bases, and 12 bases lay between the germline ends. The CDR3 has 12 amino acids. CDR3 residues: CASSFSDRIQHF. Written as DNA, the CDR3 is TGTGCCAGCAGTTTTTCCGACAGGATCCAGCATTTT.

The chain employs TRBV18 and TRBJ1-3; maybe TRBD1 (6 bases). Germline V CDR1 and CDR2: KGHSH, LQKENI. Deletions cut 2 bases from V and 4 bases from J, with 21 bases between. CDR3 size: 18 residues. CDR3 loop: CASSPTSGQTYIGNTIYF. CDR3 coding DNA: TGTGCCAGCTCACCAACCTCCGGACAGACTTACATAGGAAACACCATATATTTT.

This clone was counted once. The rearrangement uses TRBV2 and TRBJ1-1; no reliable D call. CDR1 and CDR2 from the germline V gene are SNHLY and FYNNEI. The V end lost 3 bases, the J end lost 11 bases, and 13 bases lay between the germline ends. This CDR3 region has 12 residues. The CDR3 reads CASSERSSRAFF. CDR3 DNA sequence: TGTGCCAGCAGTGAGAGGTCCAGTCGGGCTTTCTTT.

V gene TRBV27 combines with J gene TRBJ2-1, with D perhaps assigned TRBD1 or TRBD2 (5 bases each). CDR1 is MNHEY, CDR2 SMNVEV, per germline (reference sequence). The CDR3 length is 14 residues. V was pared by 5 bases and J by 5 bases, with 13 bases between. The DNA for the CDR3 is TGTGCCAGCAGTATTCTTGGGGGAAACAATGAGCAGTTCTTC. Its protein is CASSILGGNNEQFF.

The chain combines TRBV9 with TRBJ1-1, with D uncertain. The germline V gene has CDR1 SGDLS and CDR2 YYNGEE. The CDR3 length is 14 residues. Deletions cut 0 bases from V and 1 base from J, with 7 bases between. As DNA, the CDR3 is TGTGCCAGCAGCGTAGCCCAGGAGAACACTGAAGCTTTCTTT. Translation gives CASSVAQENTEAFF.

The chain uses TRBV6-5 and TRBJ1-2; the D is unclear. Germline V gene lookup returns CDR1 MNHEY and CDR2 SVGAGI. V lost 6 bases and J 8 bases, leaving 13 bases between the germline ends. This CDR3 is 12 amino acids long. CDR3 bases: TGTGCCAGCAGCCTCCAAACGGCGGGCTACACCTTC. Translated: CASSLQTAGYTF.

V is TRBV28 and J is TRBJ1-2; the D is unclear. V was pared by 9 bases and J by 4 bases, with 15 bases between. CDR1 is MDHEN, CDR2 SYDVKM, per germline. The CDR3 totals 13 residues. The CDR3 DNA reads as TGTGCCAGTCACGCGGGGATCCCCTATGGCTACACCTTC. Amino acids: CASHAGIPYGYTF.

The chain links TRBV10-3 to TRBJ1-1; the match to TRBD1 covers 8 bases. J lost 1 base, V lost 6 bases, and 4 bases had no gene match. There are 14 residues in the CDR3. Germline-derived CDR1 and CDR2 are ENHRY and SYGVKD. The CDR3 bases are TGTGCCATCAGGCAGGGGGCCTGGAACACTGAAGCTTTCTTT. Encoded protein: CAIRQGAWNTEAFF.

V and J are TRBV5-6 and TRBJ1-2; a possible D gene is TRBD1 (5 bases). The CDR3 contains 13 residues. V shed 6 bases and J shed 6 bases, with 15 bases lying between them. Germline V gives CDR1 SGHDT, CDR2 YYEEEE. The CDR3 DNA is TGTGCCAGCACCTCTGGGGCAGGGCATGGCTACACCTTC. Its protein product is CASTSGAGHGYTF.

The rearrangement joins TRBV11-3 to TRBJ1-1; no definite D call. From germline, CDR1 is SGHNT and CDR2 YENEEA. V lost 3 bases to trimming and J lost 4 bases, with 9 bases between them. CDR3 length: 13 residues. The CDR3 is CASSFGVGTEAFF. CDR3 bases: TGTGCCAGCAGCTTCGGGGTAGGCACTGAAGCTTTCTTT.

The chain is built from TRBV28 and TRBJ2-7, with D possibly TRBD1 on 5 matching bases. This CDR3 is 13 amino acids long. Germline loops: CDR1 MDHEN, CDR2 SYDVKM. Trimming shortened V by 3 bases and J by 2 bases, and 8 bases separated the two germline ends. In nucleotides, the CDR3 is TGTGCCAGCAGTTTGACAGTGGCCTACGAGCAGTACTTC. It translates to CASSLTVAYEQYF.

The V gene is TRBV5-6, the J gene TRBJ1-5, with a possible D match to TRBD1 (5 bases). V shed 0 bases and J shed 5 bases, with 12 bases lying between them. Per germline, CDR1 SGHDT and CDR2 YYEEEE. This CDR3 spans 15 amino acids. This CDR3 reads CASSLVGDRDQPQHF. The CDR3 nucleotides read TGTGCCAGCAGCTTGGTGGGGGACCGGGATCAGCCCCAGCATTTT. Full variable domain (remainder filled in from reference TRBV5-6 and TRBJ1-5): DAGVTQSPTHLIKTRGQQVTLRCSPKSGHDTVSWYQQALGQGPQFIFQYYEEEERQRGNFPDRFSGHQFPNYSSELNVNALLLGDSALYLCASSLVGDRDQPQHFGDGTRLSIL.

The gene calls are TRBV11-2 and TRBJ1-1; 9 bases map to TRBD1. Germline V gene data show CDR1 as SGHAT and CDR2 as FQNNGV. The length of the CDR3 is 14 residues. V shed 5 bases, J shed 4 bases, and the junction held 5 bases outside the gene matches. The CDR3 here is CASSEGDRATEAFF. In DNA form, the CDR3 reads TGTGCCAGCAGCGAAGGGGACAGGGCCACTGAAGCTTTCTTT. Combining the CDR3 with reference TRBV11-2 and TRBJ1-1 gives the whole variable domain EAGVAQSPRYKIIEKRQSVAFWCNPISGHATLYWYQQILGQGPKLLIQFQNNGVVDDSQLPKDRFSAERLKGVDSTLKIQPAKLEDSAVYLCASSEGDRATEAFFGQGTRLTVV.

This chain links TRBV29-1 with TRBJ1-5; D remains unclear. The CDR3 extends over 13 amino acids. Germline-derived CDR1 and CDR2 are SQVTM and ANQGSEA. Trimming removed 6 bases at V and 3 bases at J, with 12 bases between. This chain's CDR3 is CSVKTELNQPQHF. In DNA form, the CDR3 reads TGCAGCGTCAAGACGGAACTCAATCAGCCCCAGCATTTT. The full variable domain, completed using reference TRBV29-1 and TRBJ1-5, is SAVISQKPSRDICQRGTSLTIQCQVDSQVTMMFWYRQQPGQSLTLIATANQGSEATYESGFVIDKFPISRPNLTFSTLTVSNMSPEDSSIYLCSVKTELNQPQHFGDGTRLSIL.

The V and J genes are TRBV4-1 and TRBJ1-6, with TRBD1 as a possible D gene (6 bases). Germline V gene sequence: CDR1 MGHRA, CDR2 YSYEKL. The CDR3 totals 14 residues. Trimming stripped 6 bases from V and 7 bases from J, with 13 bases between. The DNA for the CDR3 is TGCGCCAGCAGTCTAGGGGGGGCAAATTCACCCCTCCACTTT. It is translated as CASSLGGANSPLHF.

This clone has more than one count but fewer than ten. J is TRBJ1-1 and V is TRBV29-1; no reliable D call. Germline-derived CDR1 and CDR2 are SQVTM and ANQGSEA. Between the trimmed V and J ends, which lost 0 bases and 1 base, there was a span of 6 bases. This CDR3 has 13 amino acids. The CDR3 is CSVEEAGNTEAFF. The CDR3 DNA is TGCAGCGTTGAAGAGGCAGGGAACACTGAAGCTTTCTTT.

This clone came up once. The chain links TRBV18 to TRBJ2-5; tentative D call: TRBD1 (6 bases). V lost 3 bases, J lost 2 bases, and 7 bases lay in between. In germline, CDR1 is KGHSH, CDR2 LQKENI. The CDR3 length is 13 residues. This chain's CDR3 is CASSPDSQETQYF. Written as DNA, the CDR3 is TGTGCCAGCTCACCGGACAGTCAAGAGACCCAGTACTTC.